This TCR beta chain came from a study of shared clonotypes between healthy human individuals. HIV-negative, healthy adults without recent acute infections or vaccinations were the donors. Using immunoSEQ multiplex PCR, the repertoire was profiled, and TCRdb retains in-frame clones only, with some absent. The sample has about 1 million clones, approximately 80% seen once. The CDR3 has 14 amino acids. The germline gives CDR1 MNHEY, CDR2 SVGAGI. The V and J ends lost 3 bases and 6 bases, in that order; junction bases with no gene match: 7. The chain has TRBV6-5 and TRBJ2-7; 8 nucleotides align to TRBD1. Sequenced sample: memory CD4+ T cells from PBMCs. Documented subset: CD45RA-negative fraction. The receptor was isolated from a man younger than 35 in good health. Some clones in this sample may be carry-over from other donors' samples. This chain's CDR3 is CASSYTGGSVEQYF. Written as DNA, the CDR3 is TGTGCCAGCAGTTATACAGGGGGGTCCGTCGAGCAGTACTTC.